This note documents a single TCR beta chain sequence. Its antigen is as yet unknown. Primers for the PCR totalled 60 Vbeta and 13 Jbeta. Method: immunoSEQ multiplex PCR; TCRdb's copy keeps in-frame clones and lacks some. The data include about 130,000 clones; the top ten clones carry 1.5% to 1.7%. This entry is derived from a study of cytomegalovirus exposure and HLA in healthy donors. Study findings and constraints: Analyzed later, most CMV-associated TCR beta chains appeared HLA-restricted. Later analysis placed DRB1 highest and HLA-C lowest in TCR association rates, which differed by HLA locus.

The ends were cut back, 1 base at V and 6 bases at J, with 13 bases in the middle. The CDR3 totals 15 residues. Germline loops: CDR1 SGHTA, CDR2 FQGTGA. The chain joins TRBV7-3 to TRBJ2-1; D unresolved. Sequencing was carried out using PBMCs. This sequence originates from a woman between 35 and 50 years old in good health and CMV-seronegative. Written as DNA, the CDR3 is TGTGCCAGCAGCTTAATCACTTCAGCGCGCAATGAGCAGTTCTTC. Translation: CASSLITSARNEQFF.